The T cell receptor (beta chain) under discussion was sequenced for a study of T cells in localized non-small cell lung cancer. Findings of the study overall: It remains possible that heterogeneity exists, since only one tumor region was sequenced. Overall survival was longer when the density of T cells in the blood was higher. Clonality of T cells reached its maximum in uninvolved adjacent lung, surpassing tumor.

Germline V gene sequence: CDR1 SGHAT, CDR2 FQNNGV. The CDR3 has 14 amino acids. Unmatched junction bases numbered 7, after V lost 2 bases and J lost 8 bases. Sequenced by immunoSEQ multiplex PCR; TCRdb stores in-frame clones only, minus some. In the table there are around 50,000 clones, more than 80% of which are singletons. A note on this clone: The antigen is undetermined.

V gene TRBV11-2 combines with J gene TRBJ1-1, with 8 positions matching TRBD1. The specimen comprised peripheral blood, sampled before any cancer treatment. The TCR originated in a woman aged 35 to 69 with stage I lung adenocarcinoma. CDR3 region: CASSLLWSGGEAFF. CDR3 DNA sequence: TGTGCCAGCAGCTTACTGTGGTCAGGGGGCGAAGCTTTCTTT. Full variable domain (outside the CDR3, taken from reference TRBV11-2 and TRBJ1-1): EAGVAQSPRYKIIEKRQSVAFWCNPISGHATLYWYQQILGQGPKLLIQFQNNGVVDDSQLPKDRFSAERLKGVDSTLKIQPAKLEDSAVYLCASSLLWSGGEAFFGQGTRLTVV.